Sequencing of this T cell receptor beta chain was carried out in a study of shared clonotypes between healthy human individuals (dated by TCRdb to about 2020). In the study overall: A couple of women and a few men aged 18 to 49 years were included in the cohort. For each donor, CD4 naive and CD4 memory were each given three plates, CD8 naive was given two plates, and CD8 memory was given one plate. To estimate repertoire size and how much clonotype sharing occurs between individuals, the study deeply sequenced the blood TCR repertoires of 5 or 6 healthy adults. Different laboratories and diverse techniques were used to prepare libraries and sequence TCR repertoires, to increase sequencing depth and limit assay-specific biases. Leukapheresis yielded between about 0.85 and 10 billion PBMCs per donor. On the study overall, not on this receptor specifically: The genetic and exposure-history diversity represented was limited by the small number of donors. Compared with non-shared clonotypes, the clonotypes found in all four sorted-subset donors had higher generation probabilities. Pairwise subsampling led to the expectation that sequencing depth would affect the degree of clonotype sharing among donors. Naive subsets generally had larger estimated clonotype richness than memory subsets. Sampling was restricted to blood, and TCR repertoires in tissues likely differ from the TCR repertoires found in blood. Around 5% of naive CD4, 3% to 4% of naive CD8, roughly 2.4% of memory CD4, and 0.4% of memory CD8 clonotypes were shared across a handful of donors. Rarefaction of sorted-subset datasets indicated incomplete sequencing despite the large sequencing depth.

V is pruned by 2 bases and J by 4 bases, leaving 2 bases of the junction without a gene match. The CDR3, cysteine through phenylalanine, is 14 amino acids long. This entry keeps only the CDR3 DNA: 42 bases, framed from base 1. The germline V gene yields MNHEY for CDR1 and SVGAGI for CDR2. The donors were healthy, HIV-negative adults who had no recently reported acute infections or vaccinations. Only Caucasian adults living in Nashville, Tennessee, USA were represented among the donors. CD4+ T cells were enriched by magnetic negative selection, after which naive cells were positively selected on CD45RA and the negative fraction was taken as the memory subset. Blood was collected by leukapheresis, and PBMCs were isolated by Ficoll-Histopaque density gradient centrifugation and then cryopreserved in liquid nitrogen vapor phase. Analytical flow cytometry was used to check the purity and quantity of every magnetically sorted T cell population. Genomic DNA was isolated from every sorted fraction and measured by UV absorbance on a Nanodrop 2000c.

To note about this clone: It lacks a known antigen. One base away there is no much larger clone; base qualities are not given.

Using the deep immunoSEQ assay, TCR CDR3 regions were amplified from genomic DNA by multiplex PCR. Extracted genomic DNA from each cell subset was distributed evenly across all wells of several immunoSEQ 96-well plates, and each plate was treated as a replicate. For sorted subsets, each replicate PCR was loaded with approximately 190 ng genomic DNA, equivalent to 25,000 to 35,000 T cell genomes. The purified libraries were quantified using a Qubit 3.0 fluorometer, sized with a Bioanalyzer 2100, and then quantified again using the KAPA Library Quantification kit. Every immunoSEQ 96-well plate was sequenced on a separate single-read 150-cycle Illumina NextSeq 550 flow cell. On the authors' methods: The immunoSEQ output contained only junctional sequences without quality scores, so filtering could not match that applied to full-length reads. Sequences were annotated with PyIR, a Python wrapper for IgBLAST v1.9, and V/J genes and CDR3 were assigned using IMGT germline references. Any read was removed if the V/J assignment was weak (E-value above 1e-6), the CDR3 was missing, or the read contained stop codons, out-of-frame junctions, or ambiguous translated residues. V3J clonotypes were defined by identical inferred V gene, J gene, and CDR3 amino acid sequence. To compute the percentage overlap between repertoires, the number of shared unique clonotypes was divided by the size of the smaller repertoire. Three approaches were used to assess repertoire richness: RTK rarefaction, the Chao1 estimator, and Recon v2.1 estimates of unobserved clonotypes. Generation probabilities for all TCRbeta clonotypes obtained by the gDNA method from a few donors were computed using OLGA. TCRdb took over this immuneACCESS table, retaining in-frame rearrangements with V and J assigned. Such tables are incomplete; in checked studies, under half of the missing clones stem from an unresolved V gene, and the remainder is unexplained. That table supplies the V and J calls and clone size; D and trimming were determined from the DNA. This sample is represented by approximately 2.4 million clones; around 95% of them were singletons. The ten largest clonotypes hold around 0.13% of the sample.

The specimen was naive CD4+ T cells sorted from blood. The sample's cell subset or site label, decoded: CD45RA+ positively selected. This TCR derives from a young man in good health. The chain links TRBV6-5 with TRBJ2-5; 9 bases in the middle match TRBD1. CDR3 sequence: CASSYRQGGETQYF. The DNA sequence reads TGTGCCAGCAGTTACAGACAGGGGGGAGAGACCCAGTACTTC.